This T cell receptor (beta chain) comes out of a study of blood T cell repertoires in COVID-19. Study background: The samples span acute and convalescent COVID-19 from the United States, Italy and Spain. The cDNA or gDNA used as material had been derived from T cells, B-cell-depleted T cells, or PBMCs.

Original data processing: By means of reference gene primer amplification, nucleated cell counts were estimated. Generated by immunoSEQ multiplex PCR, the TCRdb table keeps only in-frame clones and is missing some. V, J and clone size derive from that table, while D and trimming were established from the DNA sequence. The sample holds 49,000 or so clones; roughly 87% are singletons and the top ten take 5% to 7%. Germline CDR1 reads WSHSY; CDR2 reads SAAADI. V lost 8 bases, J lost 0 bases, and 10 bases lay in between. This CDR3 is built from 13 residues. The receptor's source is a man in his forties or fifties with active COVID-19. This sequence joins TRBV10-2 and TRBJ1-1, with D unresolved. Sequencing input: peripheral blood. CDR3 in amino acids: CASSPSMNTEAFF. As DNA, the CDR3 is TGCGCCAGCTCCCCGAGTATGAACACTGAAGCTTTCTTT.